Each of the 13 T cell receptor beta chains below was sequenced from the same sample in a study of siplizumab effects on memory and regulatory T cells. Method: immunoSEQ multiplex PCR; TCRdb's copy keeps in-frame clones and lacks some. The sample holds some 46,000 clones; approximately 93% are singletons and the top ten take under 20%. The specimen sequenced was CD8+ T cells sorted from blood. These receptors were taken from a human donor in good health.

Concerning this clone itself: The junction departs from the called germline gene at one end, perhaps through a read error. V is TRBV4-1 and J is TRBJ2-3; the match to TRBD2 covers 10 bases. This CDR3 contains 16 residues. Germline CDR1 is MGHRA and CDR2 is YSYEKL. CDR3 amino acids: CASRQGTSESTDTQYF. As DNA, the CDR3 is TGCGCCAGCAGACAAGGGACTAGCGAGAGCACAGATACGCAGTATTTT.

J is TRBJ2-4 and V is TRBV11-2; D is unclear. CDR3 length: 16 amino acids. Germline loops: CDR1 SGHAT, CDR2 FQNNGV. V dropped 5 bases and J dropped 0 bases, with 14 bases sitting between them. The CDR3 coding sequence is TGTGCCAGCAGCACCGCCTGGGATCTAGCCAAAAACATTCAGTACTTC. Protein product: CASSTAWDLAKNIQYF.

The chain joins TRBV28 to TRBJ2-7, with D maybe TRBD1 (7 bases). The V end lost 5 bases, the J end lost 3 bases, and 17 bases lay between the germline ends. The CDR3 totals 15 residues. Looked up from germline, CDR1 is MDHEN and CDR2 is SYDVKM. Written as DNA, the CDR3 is TGTGCCAGCAGTCAACCAGGGGGGCAGTACTACGAGCAGTACTTC. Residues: CASSQPGGQYYEQYF. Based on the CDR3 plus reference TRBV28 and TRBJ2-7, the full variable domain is DVKVTQSSRYLVKRTGEKVFLECVQDMDHENMFWYRQDPGLGLRLIYFSYDVKMKEKGDIPEGYSVSREKKERFSLILESASTNQTSMYLCASSQPGGQYYEQYFGPGTRLTVT.

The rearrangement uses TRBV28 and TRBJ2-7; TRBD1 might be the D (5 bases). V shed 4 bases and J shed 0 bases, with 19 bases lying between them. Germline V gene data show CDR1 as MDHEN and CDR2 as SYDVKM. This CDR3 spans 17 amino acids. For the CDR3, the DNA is TGTGCCAGCAGTTGGACGCCCGAGGACACCGGCTCCTACGAGCAGTACTTC. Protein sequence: CASSWTPEDTGSYEQYF.

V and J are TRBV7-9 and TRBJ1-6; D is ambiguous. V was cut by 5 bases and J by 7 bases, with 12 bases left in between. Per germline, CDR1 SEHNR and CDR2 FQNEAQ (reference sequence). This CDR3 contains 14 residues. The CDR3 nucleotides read TGTGCCAGCAGCCCCTGGTCCCTAAATTCACCCCTCCACTTT. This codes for CASSPWSLNSPLHF.

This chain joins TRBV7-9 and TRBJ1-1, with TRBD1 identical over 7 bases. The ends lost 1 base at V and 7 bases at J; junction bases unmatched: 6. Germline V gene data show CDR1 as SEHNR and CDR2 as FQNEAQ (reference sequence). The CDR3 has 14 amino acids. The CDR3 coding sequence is TGTGCCAGCAGCTTAGAATACGGGGACAGTGAAGCTTTCTTT. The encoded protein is CASSLEYGDSEAFF.

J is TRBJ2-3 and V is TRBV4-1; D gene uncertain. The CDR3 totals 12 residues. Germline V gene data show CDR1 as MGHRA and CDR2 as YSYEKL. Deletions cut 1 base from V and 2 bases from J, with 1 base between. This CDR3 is CASSQVTDTQYF. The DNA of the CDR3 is TGCGCCAGCAGCCAAGTCACAGATACGCAGTATTTT.

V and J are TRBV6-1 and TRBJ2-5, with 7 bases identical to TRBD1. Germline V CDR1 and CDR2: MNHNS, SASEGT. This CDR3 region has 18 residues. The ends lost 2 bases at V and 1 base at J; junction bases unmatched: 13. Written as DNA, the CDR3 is TGTGCCAGCAGTGAAAGGCCGTTGGCAGGGGGAATCCAAGAGACCCAGTACTTC. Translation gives CASSERPLAGGIQETQYF.

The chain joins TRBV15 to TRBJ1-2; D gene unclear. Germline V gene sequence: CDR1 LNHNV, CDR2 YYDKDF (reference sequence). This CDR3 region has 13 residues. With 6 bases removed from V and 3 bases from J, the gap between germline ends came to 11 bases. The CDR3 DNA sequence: TGTGCCACCAGTGATCCCCGGGACTATGGCTACACCTTC. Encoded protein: CATSDPRDYGYTF.

The CDR3 here is CASSLVVDHTDTQYF. The CDR3 nucleotides are TGCGCCAGCAGCTTGGTTGTTGACCACACAGATACGCAGTATTTT. The chain couples TRBV5-1 to TRBJ2-3; D call uncertain. There are 15 residues in the CDR3. The germline V and J ends were trimmed by 0 bases and 2 bases, with 10 bases remaining between them. Germline V gene lookup returns CDR1 SGHRS and CDR2 YFSETQ.

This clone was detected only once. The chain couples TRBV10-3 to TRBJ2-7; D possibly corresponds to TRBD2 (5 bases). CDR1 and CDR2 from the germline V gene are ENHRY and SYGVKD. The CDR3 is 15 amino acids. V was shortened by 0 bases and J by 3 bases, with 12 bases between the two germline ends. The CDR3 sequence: CAISESEEKGYEQYF. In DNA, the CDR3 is TGTGCCATCAGTGAGTCGGAGGAGAAGGGCTACGAGCAGTACTTC.

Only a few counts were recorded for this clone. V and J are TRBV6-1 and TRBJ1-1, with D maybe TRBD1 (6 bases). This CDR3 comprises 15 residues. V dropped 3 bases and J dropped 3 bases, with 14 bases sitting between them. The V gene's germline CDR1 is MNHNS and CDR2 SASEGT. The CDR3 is CASSDQGTGYTEAFF. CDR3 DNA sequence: TGTGCCAGCAGTGACCAGGGGACGGGGTACACTGAAGCTTTCTTT.

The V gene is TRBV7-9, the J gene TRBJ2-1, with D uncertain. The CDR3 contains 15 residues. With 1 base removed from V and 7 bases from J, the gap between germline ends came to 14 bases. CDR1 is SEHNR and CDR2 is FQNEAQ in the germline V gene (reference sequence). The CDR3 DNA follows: TGTGCCAGCAGCTTAGGTGTGGCTTCAGGAAATGAGCAGTTCTTC. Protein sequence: CASSLGVASGNEQFF.